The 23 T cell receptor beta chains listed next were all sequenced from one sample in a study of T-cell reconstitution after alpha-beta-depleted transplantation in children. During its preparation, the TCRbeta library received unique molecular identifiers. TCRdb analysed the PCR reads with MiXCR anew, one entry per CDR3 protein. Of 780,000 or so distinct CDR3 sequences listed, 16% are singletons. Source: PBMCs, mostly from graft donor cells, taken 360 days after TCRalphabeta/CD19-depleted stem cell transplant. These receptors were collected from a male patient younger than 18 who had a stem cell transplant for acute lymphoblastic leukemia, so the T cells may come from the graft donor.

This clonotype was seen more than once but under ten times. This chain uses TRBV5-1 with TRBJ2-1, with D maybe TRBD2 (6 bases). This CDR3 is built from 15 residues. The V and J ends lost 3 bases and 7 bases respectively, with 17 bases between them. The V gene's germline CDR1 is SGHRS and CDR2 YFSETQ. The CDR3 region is CASSWWPSRGNEQFF. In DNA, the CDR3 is TGCGCCAGCAGCTGGTGGCCTTCCCGGGGGAATGAGCAGTTCTTC.

This CDR3 reads CASRRAGKPQHF. CDR3 nucleotide sequence: TGTGCCAGCAGACGGGCCGGGAAGCCCCAGCATTTT. This chain uses TRBV12-3 or TRBV12-4 with TRBJ1-5; no clear D gene. This CDR3 contains 12 residues. V dropped 6 bases and J dropped 8 bases, with 11 bases sitting between them.

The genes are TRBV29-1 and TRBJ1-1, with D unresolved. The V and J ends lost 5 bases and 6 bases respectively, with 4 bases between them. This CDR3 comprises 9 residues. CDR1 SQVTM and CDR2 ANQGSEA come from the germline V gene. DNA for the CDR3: TGCAGCGTTACCCCTGAAGCTTTCTTT. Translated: CSVTPEAFF.

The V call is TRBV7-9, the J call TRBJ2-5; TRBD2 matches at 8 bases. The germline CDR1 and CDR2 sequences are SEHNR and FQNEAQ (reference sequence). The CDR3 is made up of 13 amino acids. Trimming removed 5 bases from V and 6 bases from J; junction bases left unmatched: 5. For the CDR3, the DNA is TGTGCCAGCAGCGCCCAGCGGGAGCAGACCCAGTACTTC. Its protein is CASSAQREQTQYF.

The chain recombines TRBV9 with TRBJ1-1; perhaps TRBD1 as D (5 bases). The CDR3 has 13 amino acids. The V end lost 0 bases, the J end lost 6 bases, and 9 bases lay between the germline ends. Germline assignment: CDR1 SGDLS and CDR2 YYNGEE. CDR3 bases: TGTGCCAGCAGCGTAGTTCCCAGGGCTGAAGCTTTCTTT. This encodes CASSVVPRAEAFF.

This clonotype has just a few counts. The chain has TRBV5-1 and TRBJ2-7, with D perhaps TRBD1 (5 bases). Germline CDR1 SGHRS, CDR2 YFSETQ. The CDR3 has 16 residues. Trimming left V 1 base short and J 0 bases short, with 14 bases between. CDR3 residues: CASSLQGRPSSYEQYF. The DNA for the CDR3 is TGCGCCAGCAGCTTGCAGGGTAGACCTAGCTCCTACGAGCAGTACTTC.

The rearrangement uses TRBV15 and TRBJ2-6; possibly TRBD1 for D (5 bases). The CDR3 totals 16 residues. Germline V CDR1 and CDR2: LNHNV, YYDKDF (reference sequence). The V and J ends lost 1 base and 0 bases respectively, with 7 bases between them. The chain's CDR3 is CATSRAGFSGANVLTF. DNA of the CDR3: TGTGCCACCAGCAGAGCAGGGTTCTCTGGGGCCAACGTCCTGACTTTC.

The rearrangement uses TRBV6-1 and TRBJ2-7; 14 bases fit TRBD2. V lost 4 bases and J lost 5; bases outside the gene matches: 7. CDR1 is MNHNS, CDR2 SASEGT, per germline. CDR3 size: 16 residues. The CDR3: CASSAPGTSGSNEQYF. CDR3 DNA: TGTGCCAGCAGTGCGCCGGGGACTAGCGGGAGCAACGAGCAGTACTTC.

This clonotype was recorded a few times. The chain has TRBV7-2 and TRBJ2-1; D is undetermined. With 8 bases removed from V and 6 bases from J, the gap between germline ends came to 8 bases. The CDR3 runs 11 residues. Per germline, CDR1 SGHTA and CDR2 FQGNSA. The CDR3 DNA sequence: TGTGCCAGCTGGTGGCGCAATGAGCAGTTCTTC. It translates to CASWWRNEQFF. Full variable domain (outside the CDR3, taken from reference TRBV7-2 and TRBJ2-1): GAGVSQSPSNKVTEKGKDVELRCDPISGHTALYWYRQSLGQGLEFLIYFQGNSAPDKSGLPSDRFSAERTGGSVSTLTIQRTQQEDSAVYLCASWWRNEQFFGPGTRLTVL.

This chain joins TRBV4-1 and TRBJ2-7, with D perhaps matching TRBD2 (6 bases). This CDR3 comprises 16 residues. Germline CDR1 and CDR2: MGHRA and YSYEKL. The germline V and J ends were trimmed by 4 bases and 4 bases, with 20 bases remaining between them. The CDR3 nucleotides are TGCGCCAGCAGCCTGAGGGGACTGGGGGGACTGTACGAGCAGTACTTC. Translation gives CASSLRGLGGLYEQYF.

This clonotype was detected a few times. The CDR3 region is CASSPRLGPGTQYF. CDR3 in DNA: TGCGCCAGCAGCCCTAGGCTAGGACCGGGGACCCAGTACTTC. The rearrangement links TRBV4-1 to TRBJ2-5; D unresolved. From germline, CDR1 is MGHRA and CDR2 YSYEKL. This CDR3 is built from 14 residues. The germline V and J ends were trimmed by 4 bases and 7 bases, with 16 bases remaining between them.

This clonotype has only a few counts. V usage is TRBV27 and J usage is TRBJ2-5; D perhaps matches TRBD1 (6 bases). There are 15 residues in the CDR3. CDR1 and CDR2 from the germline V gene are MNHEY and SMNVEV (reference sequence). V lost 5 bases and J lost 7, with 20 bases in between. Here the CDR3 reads CASSPQGYPRGTQYF. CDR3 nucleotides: TGTGCCAGCAGTCCTCAGGGGTACCCACGGGGGACCCAGTACTTC.

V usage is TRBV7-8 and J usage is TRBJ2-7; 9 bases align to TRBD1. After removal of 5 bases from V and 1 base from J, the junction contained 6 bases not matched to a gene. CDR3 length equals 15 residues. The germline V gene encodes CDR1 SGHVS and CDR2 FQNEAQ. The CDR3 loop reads CASSPDRGNSYEQYF. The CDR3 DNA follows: TGTGCCAGCAGCCCGGACAGGGGAAATTCCTACGAGCAGTACTTC.

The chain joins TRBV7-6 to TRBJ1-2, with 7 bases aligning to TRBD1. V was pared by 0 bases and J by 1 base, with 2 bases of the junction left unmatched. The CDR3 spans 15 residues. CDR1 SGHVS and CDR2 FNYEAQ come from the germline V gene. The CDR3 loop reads CASSLARQGNYGYTF. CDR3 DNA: TGTGCCAGCAGCTTAGCCCGACAGGGTAACTATGGCTACACCTTC.

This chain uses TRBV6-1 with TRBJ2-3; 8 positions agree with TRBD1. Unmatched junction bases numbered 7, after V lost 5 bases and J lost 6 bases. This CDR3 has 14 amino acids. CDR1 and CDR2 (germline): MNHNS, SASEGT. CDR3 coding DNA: TGTGCCAGCAGTACGCGGACAGGGAGGGATACGCAGTATTTT. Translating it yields CASSTRTGRDTQYF.

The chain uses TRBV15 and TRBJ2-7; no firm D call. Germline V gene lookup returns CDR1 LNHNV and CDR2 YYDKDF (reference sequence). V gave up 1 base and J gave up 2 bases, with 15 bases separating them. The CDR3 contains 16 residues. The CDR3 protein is CATSRVVTPHPYEQYF. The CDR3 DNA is TGTGCCACCAGCAGAGTCGTAACACCACACCCCTACGAGCAGTACTTC. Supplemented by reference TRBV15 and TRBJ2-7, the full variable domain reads DAMVIQNPRYQVTQFGKPVTLSCSQTLNHNVMYWYQQKSSQAPKLLFHYYDKDFNNEADTPDNFQSRRPNTSFCFLDIRSPGLGDTAMYLCATSRVVTPHPYEQYFGPGTRLTVT.

CDR3 protein: CASSQVPGTAGGNTEAFF. The CDR3 DNA sequence: TGCGCCAGCAGCCAAGTTCCTGGGACCGCAGGGGGGAACACTGAAGCTTTCTTT. This chain links TRBV4-1 with TRBJ1-1; 7 positions agree with TRBD1. This CDR3 spans 18 amino acids. The V gene's germline CDR1 is MGHRA and CDR2 YSYEKL. After removal of 1 base from V and 1 base from J, the junction contained 12 bases not matched to a gene.

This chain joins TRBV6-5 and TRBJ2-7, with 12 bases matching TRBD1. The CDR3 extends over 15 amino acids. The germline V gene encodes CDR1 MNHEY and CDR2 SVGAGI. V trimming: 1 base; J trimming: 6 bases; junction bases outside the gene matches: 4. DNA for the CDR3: TGTGCCAGCAGTTACTTTGGGACAGGGGGCTCCGAGCAGTACTTC. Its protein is CASSYFGTGGSEQYF.

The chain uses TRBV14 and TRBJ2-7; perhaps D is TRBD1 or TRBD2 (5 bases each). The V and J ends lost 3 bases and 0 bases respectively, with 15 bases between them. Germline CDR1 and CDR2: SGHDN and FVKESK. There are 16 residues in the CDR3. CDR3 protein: CASSHLWDGHSYEQYF. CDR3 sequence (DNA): TGTGCCAGCAGCCACCTTTGGGACGGTCACTCCTACGAGCAGTACTTC.

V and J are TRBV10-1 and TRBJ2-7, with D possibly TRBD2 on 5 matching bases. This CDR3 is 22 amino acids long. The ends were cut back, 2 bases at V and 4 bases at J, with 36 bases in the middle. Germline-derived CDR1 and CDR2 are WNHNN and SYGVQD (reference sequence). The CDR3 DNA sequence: TGCGCCAGCAGTGAGGCTAGCTTGGAGTTGCTCCACAAGCCCAAAGGACCTTACGAGCAGTACTTC. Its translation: CASSEASLELLHKPKGPYEQYF.

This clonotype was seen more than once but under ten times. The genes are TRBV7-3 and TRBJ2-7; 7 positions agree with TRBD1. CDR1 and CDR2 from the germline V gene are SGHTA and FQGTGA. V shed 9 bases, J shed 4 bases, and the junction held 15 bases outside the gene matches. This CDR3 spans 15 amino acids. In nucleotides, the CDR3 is TGTGCCAGACATACGGGGACAGTTCTCCGATACGAGCAGTACTTC. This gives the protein CARHTGTVLRYEQYF.

CDR3 in DNA: TGTGCCAGCAGTTTCTCAGGGTTAAACATTCAGTACTTC. This codes for CASSFSGLNIQYF. The rearrangement uses TRBV27 and TRBJ2-4, with TRBD1 as a possible D gene (5 bases). The V end was cut by 3 bases, the J end by 6 bases, with 9 bases between. CDR1 and CDR2 (germline): MNHEY, SMNVEV (reference sequence). The CDR3 loop spans 13 amino acids.

CDR3 sequence reads: CASSFRGDVTEAFF. The CDR3 bases are TGTGCCAGCAGTTTTCGGGGGGACGTCACTGAAGCTTTCTTT. The chain carries TRBV6-2 or TRBV6-3 and TRBJ1-1, with a weak D call TRBD1 (5 bases). Between the trimmed V and J ends, which lost 4 bases and 4 bases, there was a span of 13 bases. The CDR3 length is 14 residues. CDR1 and CDR2 from the germline V gene are MNHEY and SVGEGT.